This T cell receptor (beta chain) comes out of a study of memory CD8 T cells in hepatitis C reinfection. CDR1 MNHEY and CDR2 SMNVEV come from the germline V gene (reference sequence). This CDR3 region has 13 residues. A word on this clone: Compared with germline, one end of the junction differs, possibly owing to a read error.

The data were produced by immunoSEQ multiplex PCR, yet TCRdb's version contains in-frame clones alone and is incomplete. The repertoire holds 50,000 or so clones, just under 90% seen once, with more than 0.8% in the top ten. Time point denoted: pre-reinfection, 55 to 20 weeks before reinfection detection. Sorted cells were sequenced directly ex vivo without any in vitro expansion. The rearrangement joins TRBV27 to TRBJ2-2; maybe TRBD2 (5 bases). Sequenced material: naive CD8+ T cells sorted from blood. This clonotype originated in a man aged 18 to 35 with hepatitis C virus infection. CDR3 loop: CASSLSGTGELLF. The CDR3 region has the DNA TGTGCCAGCAGTTTAAGCGGCACCGGGGAGCTGCTTTTT.